Presented here are 10 T cell receptor beta chains from one specimen sequenced in a study of spatial heterogeneity in lung cancer. Time point: blood at routine non-recurrence follow-up after resection. Whole RNA, which was extracted from tumor, nontumor lung tissue or frozen PBMC, was sequenced without any cell sorting. Using its own MiXCR run on the 5' RACE reads, TCRdb lists one record per CDR3 protein. The sample lists approximately 50,000 distinct CDR3 sequences, 7.4% occurring once. Sequencing used PBMCs, obtained at follow-up. These receptors all stem from a female donor with early-stage non-small cell lung cancer.

Many counts were recorded for this clonotype. The chain combines TRBV29-1 with TRBJ1-1; D is possibly TRBD1 (6 bases). This CDR3 has 13 residues. V was trimmed by 4 bases and J by 6 bases, leaving 15 bases between them. Germline CDR1 SQVTM, CDR2 ANQGSEA. CDR3 region: CSVVGAERAEAFF. CDR3 nucleotides: TGCAGCGTTGTGGGGGCGGAGAGGGCTGAAGCTTTCTTT.

This clonotype was found many times. The chain has TRBV7-9 and TRBJ1-1; TRBD1 might be the D (6 bases). CDR1 is SEHNR and CDR2 is FQNEAQ in the germline V gene (reference sequence). V lost 1 base, J lost 1 base, and 7 bases lay in between. The CDR3 runs to 14 residues. The CDR3, as DNA: TGTGCCAGCAGCTTAGGGACAGCGAACACTGAAGCTTTCTTT. Translation: CASSLGTANTEAFF. The entire variable domain, with the rest obtained from reference TRBV7-9 and TRBJ1-1, is as follows: DTGVSQNPRHKITKRGQNVTFRCDPISEHNRLYWYRQTLGQGPEFLTYFQNEAQLEKSRLLSDRFSAERPKGSFSTLEIQRTEQGDSAMYLCASSLGTANTEAFFGQGTRLTVV.

This clonotype was observed at least ten times. The rearrangement links TRBV5-5 to TRBJ2-5; TRBD1 might be the D (6 bases). Germline V gene lookup returns CDR1 SGHKS and CDR2 YYEKEE (reference sequence). V gave up 0 bases and J gave up 7 bases, with 16 bases separating them. The CDR3 length is 15 residues. The CDR3 DNA is TGTGCCAGCAGCTTGGACAGGGTGACTCGGGGGACCCAGTACTTC. Its translation is CASSLDRVTRGTQYF.

This clonotype was observed a few times. The chain combines TRBV20-1 with TRBJ2-3, with no clear D. This CDR3 region has 11 residues. The V gene's germline CDR1 is DFQATT and CDR2 SNEGSKA (reference sequence). CDR3 region: CSPPRTDTQYF. The CDR3 DNA reads as TGCAGCCCACCTCGCACAGATACGCAGTATTTT.

This clonotype was seen more than once but under ten times. This chain uses TRBV30 with TRBJ1-1, with D hard to call. The ends were cut back, 1 base at V and 4 bases at J, with 7 bases in the middle. From germline, CDR1 is GTSNPN and CDR2 SVGIG (reference sequence). There are 12 residues in the CDR3. CDR3 sequence (DNA): TGTGCCTGGAGTGGTGGAAGCACTGAAGCTTTCTTT. It yields the protein CAWSGGSTEAFF.

The V gene is TRBV27, the J gene TRBJ2-5, with 13 bases lining up with TRBD2. The J segment lost 7 bases and the V segment lost 4 bases, leaving 6 bases of the junction unmatched. CDR1 is MNHEY and CDR2 is SMNVEV in the germline V gene (reference sequence). CDR3 length: 15 amino acids. The CDR3 region is CASSWGLAGIRTQYF. For the CDR3, the DNA is TGTGCCAGCAGTTGGGGACTAGCGGGAATACGGACCCAGTACTTC.

This clonotype has just a few counts. This chain joins TRBV24-1 and TRBJ2-3; D is possibly TRBD1 or TRBD2 (6 bases each). The CDR3 sequence is 16 residues long. The ends were cut back, 4 bases at V and 5 bases at J, with 18 bases in the middle. Germline V CDR1 and CDR2: KGHDR, SFDVKD. CDR3 protein: CATSDPRIRGGDTQYF. Here the CDR3 DNA reads TGTGCCACCAGTGACCCACGTATCAGGGGAGGAGATACGCAGTATTTT.

V usage is TRBV4-1 and J usage is TRBJ2-1; TRBD2 matches 7 bases. The ends lost 0 bases at V and 0 bases at J; junction bases unmatched: 2. This CDR3 has 16 amino acids. The V gene's germline CDR1 is MGHRA and CDR2 YSYEKL. CDR3 sequence reads: CASSQEAGSSYNEQFF. The DNA of the CDR3 is TGCGCCAGCAGCCAAGAAGCGGGGAGCTCCTACAATGAGCAGTTCTTC.

Only a few counts were recorded for this clonotype. The V gene is TRBV19, the J gene TRBJ1-2; D gene unclear. Trimming removed 3 bases at V and 4 bases at J, with 9 bases between. The CDR3 length is 13 residues. CDR1 and CDR2 from the germline V gene are LNHDA and SQIVND (reference sequence). The CDR3 DNA reads as TGTGCCAGTAGTATCGGACTGCCCTATGGCTACACCTTC. It specifies CASSIGLPYGYTF.

The table lists this clonotype with a few counts. The rearrangement joins TRBV2 to TRBJ1-4; D is ambiguous. The CDR3 sequence is 14 residues long. Between the trimmed V and J ends, which lost 5 bases and 8 bases, there was a span of 15 bases. Per germline, CDR1 SNHLY and CDR2 FYNNEI. This chain's CDR3 is CASSKNRLTEKLFF. The CDR3 coding sequence is TGTGCCAGCAGTAAAAATAGACTTACGGAAAAACTGTTTTTT. Full variable domain (missing parts from reference TRBV2 and TRBJ1-4): EPEVTQTPSHQVTQMGQEVILRCVPISNHLYFYWYRQILGQKVEFLVSFYNNEISEKSEIFDDQFSVERPDGSNFTLKIRSTKLEDSAMYFCASSKNRLTEKLFFGSGTQLSVL.